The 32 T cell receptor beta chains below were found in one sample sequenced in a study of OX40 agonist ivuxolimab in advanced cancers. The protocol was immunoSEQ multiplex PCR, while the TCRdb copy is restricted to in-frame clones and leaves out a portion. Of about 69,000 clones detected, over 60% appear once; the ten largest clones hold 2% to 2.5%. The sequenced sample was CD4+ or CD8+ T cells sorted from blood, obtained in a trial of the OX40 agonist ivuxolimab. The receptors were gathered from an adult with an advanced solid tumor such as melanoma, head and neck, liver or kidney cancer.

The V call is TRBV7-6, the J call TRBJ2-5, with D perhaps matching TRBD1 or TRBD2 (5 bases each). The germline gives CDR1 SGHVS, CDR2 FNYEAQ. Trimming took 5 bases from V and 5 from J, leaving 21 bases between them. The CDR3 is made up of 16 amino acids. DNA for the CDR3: TGTGCCAGCAGCGACAAGGGCTTAGCGAGGGGTGAGACCCAGTACTTC. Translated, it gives CASSDKGLARGETQYF.

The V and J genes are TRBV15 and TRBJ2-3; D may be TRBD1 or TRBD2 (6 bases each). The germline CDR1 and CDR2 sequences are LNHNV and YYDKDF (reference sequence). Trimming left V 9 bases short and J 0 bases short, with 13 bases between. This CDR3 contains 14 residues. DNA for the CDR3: TGTGCCACAATGGGGGGCCGTAGCACAGATACGCAGTATTTT. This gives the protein CATMGGRSTDTQYF.

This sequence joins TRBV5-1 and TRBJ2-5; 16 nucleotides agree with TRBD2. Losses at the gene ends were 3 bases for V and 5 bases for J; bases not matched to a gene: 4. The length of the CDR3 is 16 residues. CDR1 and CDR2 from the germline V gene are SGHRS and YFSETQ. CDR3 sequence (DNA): TGCGCCAGCAGCTGGGGACTAGCGGGGGGGCTGGAGACCCAGTACTTC. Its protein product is CASSWGLAGGLETQYF.

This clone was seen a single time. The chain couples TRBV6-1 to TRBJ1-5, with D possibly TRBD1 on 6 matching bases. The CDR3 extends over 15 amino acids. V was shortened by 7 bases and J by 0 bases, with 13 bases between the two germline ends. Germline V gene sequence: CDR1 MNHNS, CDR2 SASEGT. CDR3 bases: TGTGCCAGCAACTACAGGGACTATAGCAATCAGCCCCAGCATTTT. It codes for CASNYRDYSNQPQHF.

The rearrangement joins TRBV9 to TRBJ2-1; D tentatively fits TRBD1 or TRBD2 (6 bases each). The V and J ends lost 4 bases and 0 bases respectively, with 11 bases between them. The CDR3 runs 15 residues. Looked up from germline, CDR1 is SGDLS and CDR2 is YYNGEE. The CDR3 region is CASSPGGNSYNEQFF. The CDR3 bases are TGTGCCAGCAGCCCCGGGGGCAACTCCTACAATGAGCAGTTCTTC.

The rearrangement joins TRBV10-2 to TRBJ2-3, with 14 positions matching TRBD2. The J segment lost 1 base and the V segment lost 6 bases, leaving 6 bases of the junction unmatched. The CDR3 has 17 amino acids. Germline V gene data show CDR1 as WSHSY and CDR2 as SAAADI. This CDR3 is CASRPKGLAGGTDTQYF. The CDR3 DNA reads TGCGCCAGCAGACCCAAGGGACTAGCGGGAGGCACAGATACGCAGTATTTT.

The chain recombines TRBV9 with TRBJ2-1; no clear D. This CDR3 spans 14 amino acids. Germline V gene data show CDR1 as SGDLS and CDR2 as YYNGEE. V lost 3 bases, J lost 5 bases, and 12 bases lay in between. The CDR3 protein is CASSGLLGDNEQFF. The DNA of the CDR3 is TGTGCCAGCAGCGGCCTTCTTGGAGACAATGAGCAGTTCTTC. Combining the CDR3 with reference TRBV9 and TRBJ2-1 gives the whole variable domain DSGVTQTPKHLITATGQRVTLRCSPRSGDLSVYWYQQSLDQGLQFLIQYYNGEERAKGNILERFSAQQFPDLHSELNLSSLELGDSALYFCASSGLLGDNEQFFGPGTRLTVL.

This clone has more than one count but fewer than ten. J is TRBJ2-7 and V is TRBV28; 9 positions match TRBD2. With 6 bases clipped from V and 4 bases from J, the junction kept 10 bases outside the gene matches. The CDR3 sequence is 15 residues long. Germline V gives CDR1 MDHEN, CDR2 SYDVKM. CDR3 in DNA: TGTGCCAGCAGCCGAACGCTAGCGGGAAATTACGAGCAGTACTTC. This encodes CASSRTLAGNYEQYF. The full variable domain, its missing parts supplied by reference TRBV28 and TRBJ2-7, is DVKVTQSSRYLVKRTGEKVFLECVQDMDHENMFWYRQDPGLGLRLIYFSYDVKMKEKGDIPEGYSVSREKKERFSLILESASTNQTSMYLCASSRTLAGNYEQYFGPGTRLTVT.

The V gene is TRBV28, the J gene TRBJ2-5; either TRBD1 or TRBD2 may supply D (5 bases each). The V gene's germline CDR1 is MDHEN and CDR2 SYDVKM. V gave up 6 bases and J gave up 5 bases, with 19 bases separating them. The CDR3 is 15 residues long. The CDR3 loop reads CASSYLAGTGETQYF. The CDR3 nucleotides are TGTGCCAGCAGCTACCTGGCAGGGACGGGGGAGACCCAGTACTTC.

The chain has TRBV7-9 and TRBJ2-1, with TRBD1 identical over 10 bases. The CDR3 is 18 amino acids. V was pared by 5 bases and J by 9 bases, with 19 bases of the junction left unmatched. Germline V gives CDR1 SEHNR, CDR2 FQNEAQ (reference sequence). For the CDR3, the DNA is TGTGCCAGCAGCGTGGACAGGGGGGACTTCGGATTCATGAGTGAGCAGTTCTTC. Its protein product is CASSVDRGDFGFMSEQFF.

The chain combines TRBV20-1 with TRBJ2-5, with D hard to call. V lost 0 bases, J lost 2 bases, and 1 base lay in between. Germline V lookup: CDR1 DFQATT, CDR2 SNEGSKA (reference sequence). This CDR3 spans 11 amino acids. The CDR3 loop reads CSAREQETQYF. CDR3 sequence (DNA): TGCAGTGCTAGAGAACAAGAGACCCAGTACTTC.

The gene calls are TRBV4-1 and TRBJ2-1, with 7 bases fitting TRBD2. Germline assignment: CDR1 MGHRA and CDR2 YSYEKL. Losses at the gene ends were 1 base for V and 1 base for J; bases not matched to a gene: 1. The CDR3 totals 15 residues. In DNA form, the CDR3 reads TGCGCCAGCAGCCAAGCAGCGGGATCCTACAATGAGCAGTTCTTC. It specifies CASSQAAGSYNEQFF.

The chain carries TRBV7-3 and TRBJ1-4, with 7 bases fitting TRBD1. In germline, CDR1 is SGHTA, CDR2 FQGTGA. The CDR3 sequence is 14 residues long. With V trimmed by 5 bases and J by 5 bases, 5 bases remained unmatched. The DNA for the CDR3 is TGTGCCAGCAGCCTACAGGGGCGGAATGAAAAACTGTTTTTT. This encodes CASSLQGRNEKLFF. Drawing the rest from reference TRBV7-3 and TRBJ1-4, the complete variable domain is GAGVSQTPSNKVTEKGKYVELRCDPISGHTALYWYRQSLGQGPEFLIYFQGTGAADDSGLPNDRFFAVRPEGSVSTLKIQRTERGDSAVYLCASSLQGRNEKLFFGSGTQLSVL.

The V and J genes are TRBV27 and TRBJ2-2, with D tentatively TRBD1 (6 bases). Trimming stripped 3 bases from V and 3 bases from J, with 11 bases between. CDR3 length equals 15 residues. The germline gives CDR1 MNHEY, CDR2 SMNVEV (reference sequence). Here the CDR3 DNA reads TGTGCCAGCAGTTTCAGGGGCGGTGACACCGGGGAGCTGTTTTTT. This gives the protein CASSFRGGDTGELFF.

As DNA, the CDR3 is TGTGCCAGCAGCTTAAGACAGGCCTCTGGAGAGACCCAGTACTTC. Its translation is CASSLRQASGETQYF. This sequence joins TRBV5-6 and TRBJ2-5; maybe TRBD1 (6 bases). The V end was cut by 2 bases, the J end by 4 bases, with 15 bases between. The CDR3 length is 15 residues. In germline, CDR1 is SGHDT, CDR2 YYEEEE.

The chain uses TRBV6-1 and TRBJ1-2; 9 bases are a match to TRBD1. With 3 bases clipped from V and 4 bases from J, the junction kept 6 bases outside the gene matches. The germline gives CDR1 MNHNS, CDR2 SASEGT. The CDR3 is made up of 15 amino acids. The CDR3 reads CASSDSTGGVYGYTF. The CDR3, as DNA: TGTGCCAGCAGTGATTCTACAGGGGGCGTCTATGGCTACACCTTC.

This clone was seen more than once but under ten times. The CDR3 DNA is TGTGCCTGGAGTGTCTCCGATAATCAGCCCCAGCATTTT. Its translation: CAWSVSDNQPQHF. The J gene is TRBJ1-5, the V gene TRBV30, with D unclear. Trimming shortened V by 0 bases and J by 4 bases, and 7 bases separated the two germline ends. In germline, CDR1 is GTSNPN, CDR2 SVGIG (reference sequence). This CDR3 is built from 13 residues.

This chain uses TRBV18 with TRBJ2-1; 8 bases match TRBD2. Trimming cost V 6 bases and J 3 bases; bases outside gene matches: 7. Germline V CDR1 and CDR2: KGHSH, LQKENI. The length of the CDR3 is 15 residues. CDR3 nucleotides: TGTGCCAGCTCTTCCGAGCGGGGGATCTACAATGAGCAGTTCTTC. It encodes CASSSERGIYNEQFF.

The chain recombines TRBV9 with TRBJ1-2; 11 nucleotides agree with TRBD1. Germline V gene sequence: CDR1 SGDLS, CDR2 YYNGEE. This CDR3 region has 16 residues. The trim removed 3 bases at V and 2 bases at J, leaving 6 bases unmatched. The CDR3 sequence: CASSASRDRGNYGYTF. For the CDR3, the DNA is TGTGCCAGCAGCGCGAGCCGGGACAGGGGGAACTATGGCTACACCTTC. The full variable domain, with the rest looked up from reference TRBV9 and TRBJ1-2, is DSGVTQTPKHLITATGQRVTLRCSPRSGDLSVYWYQQSLDQGLQFLIQYYNGEERAKGNILERFSAQQFPDLHSELNLSSLELGDSALYFCASSASRDRGNYGYTFGSGTRLTVV.

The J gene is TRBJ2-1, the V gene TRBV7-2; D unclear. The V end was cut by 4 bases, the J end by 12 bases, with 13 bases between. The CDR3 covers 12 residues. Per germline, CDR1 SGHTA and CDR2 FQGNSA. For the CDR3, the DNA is TGTGCCAGCAGCTCCTACACGAGTACGCAGTTCTTC. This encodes CASSSYTSTQFF.

CDR3 bases: TGTGCCAGCTCACCCACACGGGATGAAGCTTTCTTT. This sequence encodes CASSPTRDEAFF. The rearrangement links TRBV18 to TRBJ1-1; D call uncertain. This CDR3 spans 12 amino acids. Germline loops: CDR1 KGHSH, CDR2 LQKENI. Trimming shortened V by 3 bases and J by 7 bases, and 9 bases separated the two germline ends.

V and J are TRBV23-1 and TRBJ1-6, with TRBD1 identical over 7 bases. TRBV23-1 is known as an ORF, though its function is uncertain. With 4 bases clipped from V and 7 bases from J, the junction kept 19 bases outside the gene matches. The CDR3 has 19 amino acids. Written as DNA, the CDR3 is TGCGCCAGCAGTCGCCCCCACGCAAGGGGGCGAGGCGGAAATTCACCCCTCCACTTT. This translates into CASSRPHARGRGGNSPLHF.

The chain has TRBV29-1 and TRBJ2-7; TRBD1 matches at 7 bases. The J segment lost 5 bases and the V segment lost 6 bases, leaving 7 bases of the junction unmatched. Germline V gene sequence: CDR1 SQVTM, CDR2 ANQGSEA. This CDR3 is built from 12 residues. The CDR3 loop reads CSVRQGVDEQYF. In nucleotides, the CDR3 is TGCAGCGTCCGACAGGGTGTCGACGAGCAGTACTTC.

The CDR3: CASSNIRGPGANVLTF. The CDR3 DNA reads TGTGCCAGCAGCAACATCAGGGGGCCTGGGGCCAACGTCCTGACTTTC. V is TRBV13 and J is TRBJ2-6; TRBD1 aligns across 8 bases. This CDR3 has 16 residues. Germline V gene lookup returns CDR1 PRHDT and CDR2 FYEKMQ (reference sequence). V dropped 5 bases and J dropped 2; count of bases not matched to a gene: 5.

The CDR3 loop reads CASSARDRGSYTEAFF. In nucleotides, the CDR3 is TGTGCCAGCAGTGCGCGGGACAGGGGTTCTTACACTGAAGCTTTCTTT. This chain uses TRBV6-1 with TRBJ1-1; 10 nucleotides match TRBD1. Germline trimming cut 4 bases from V and 3 bases from J; bases unmatched to any gene: 8. CDR1 is MNHNS and CDR2 is SASEGT in the germline V gene. This CDR3 is built from 16 residues.

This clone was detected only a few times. For the CDR3, the DNA is TGTGCCAGCAGCTCCGGGACAGGCAATCAGCCCCAGCATTTT. Amino acids: CASSSGTGNQPQHF. The genes are TRBV7-9 and TRBJ1-5; 7 bases are a match to TRBD1. The CDR3 length is 14 residues. CDR1 and CDR2 from the germline V gene are SEHNR and FQNEAQ (reference sequence). Trimming took 4 bases from V and 2 from J; bases not matched to a gene: 2.

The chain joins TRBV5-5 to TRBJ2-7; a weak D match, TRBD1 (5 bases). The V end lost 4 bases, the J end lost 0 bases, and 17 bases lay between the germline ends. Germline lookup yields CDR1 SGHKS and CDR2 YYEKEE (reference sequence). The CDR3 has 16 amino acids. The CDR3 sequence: CASSPLSTGPSYEQYF. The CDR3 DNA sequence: TGTGCCAGCAGCCCCCTATCCACAGGCCCCTCCTACGAGCAGTACTTC.

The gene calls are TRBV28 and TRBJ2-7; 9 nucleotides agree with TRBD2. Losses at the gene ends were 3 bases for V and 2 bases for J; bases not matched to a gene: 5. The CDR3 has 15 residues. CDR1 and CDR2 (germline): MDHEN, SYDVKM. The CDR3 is CASSLLSSGTYEQYF. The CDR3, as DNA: TGTGCCAGCAGTTTGTTGTCTAGCGGGACCTACGAGCAGTACTTC.

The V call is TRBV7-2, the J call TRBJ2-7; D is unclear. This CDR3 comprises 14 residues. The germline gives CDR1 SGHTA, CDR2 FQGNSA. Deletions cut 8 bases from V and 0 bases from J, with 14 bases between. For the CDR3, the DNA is TGTGCCAGCGGAGAACAGAGCTTCTCCTACGAGCAGTACTTC. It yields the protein CASGEQSFSYEQYF.

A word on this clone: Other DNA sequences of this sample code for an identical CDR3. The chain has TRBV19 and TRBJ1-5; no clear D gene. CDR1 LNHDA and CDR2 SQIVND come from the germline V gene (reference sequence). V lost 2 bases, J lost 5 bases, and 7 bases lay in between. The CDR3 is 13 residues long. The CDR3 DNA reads TGTGCCAGTAGTATAACGAGGGATCAGCCCCAGCATTTT. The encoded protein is CASSITRDQPQHF.

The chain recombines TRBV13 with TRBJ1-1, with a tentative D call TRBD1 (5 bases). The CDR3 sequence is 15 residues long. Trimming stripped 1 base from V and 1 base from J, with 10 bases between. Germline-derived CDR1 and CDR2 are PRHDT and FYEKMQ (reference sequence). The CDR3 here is CASSLETGRNTEAFF. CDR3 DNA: TGTGCCAGCAGCTTAGAAACGGGGCGGAACACTGAAGCTTTCTTT. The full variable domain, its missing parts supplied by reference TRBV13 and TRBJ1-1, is AAGVIQSPRHLIKEKRETATLKCYPIPRHDTVYWYQQGPGQDPQFLISFYEKMQSDKGSIPDRFSAQQFSDYHSELNMSSLELGDSALYFCASSLETGRNTEAFFGQGTRLTVV.

The CDR3 reads CASSQGTSRAGGETQYF. CDR3 nucleotides: TGTGCCAGCAGCCAGGGGACTAGCAGAGCTGGAGGAGAGACCCAGTACTTC. The chain joins TRBV4-2 to TRBJ2-5, with 9 bases that match TRBD2. V gave up 3 bases and J gave up 4 bases; unmatched junction bases: 12. CDR1 and CDR2 from the germline V gene are LGHNA and YNFKEQ. CDR3 length equals 17 residues.